A selection of T cell receptor beta chains follows, all from one sample in a study of blood T cells in healthy people across ages. TCRdb ran MiXCR on the 5' RACE reads and lists one entry per CDR3 protein. In the table there are 650,000 to 1,000,000 distinct CDR3 sequences, 35% to 40% of which are singletons. Sequencing used blood. Receptors originate from a young man in good health. CDR3s include the opening cysteine and the closing phenylalanine or tryptophan.

V	CDR3
TRBV7-6	CASSPMGQETQYF
TRBV6-6	CASSSSRNSAYTF
TRBV7-9	CASGPRDTDTQYF
TRBV20-1	CSATRQGYEQYF
TRBV2	CASSFGTARTDTQYF
TRBV25-1	CASSLRAEAFF
TRBV29-1	CSVEPVRAGETQYF
TRBV4-3	CASSQGTGAVYGYTF
TRBV7-8	CASRPRTGSYEQYF
TRBV30	CAWSVLGSKQYF
TRBV4-1	CASSHHPDRSSYEQYF
TRBV2	CASSTPRGQGDSAEAFF
TRBV14	CASSQDRNGAETQYF
TRBV29-1	CSVDGRGARTDTQYF
TRBV6-1	CASSDQPSNEKLFF
TRBV29-1	CSVGYPSGRGVDEQYF
TRBV9	CASSATTGDNYNEQFF
TRBV5-5	CASRLAAGAESSYEQYF
TRBV7-2	CASSFPGQGDEKLFF
TRBV20-1	CSARDRGGTGSNYGYTF
TRBV4-1	CASSQGRDFGRGCTF
TRBV10-3	CATRLAGDDNEQFF
TRBV12-3/TRBV12-4	CVSSFSNYGYTF
TRBV7-3	CASSLSAGNDAGANVLTF
TRBV29-1	CSVLGLDRANEQYF
TRBV12-3/TRBV12-4	CASSSAALAGSAYEQYF
TRBV6-6	CASTKRSTYEQYF